The 2 T cell receptor beta chains listed next were all sequenced from one sample in a study of blood T cells in healthy people across ages. Alongside a J-beta primer mix, a sample-barcoded 5' primer served in a second PCR lasting roughly 6 to 11 cycles. One entry per CDR3 protein, called by TCRdb with MiXCR from the 5' RACE reads. This sample has hundreds of thousands of distinct CDR3 sequences, with around a quarter found just once. The data also belong to a second study, concerning T cells of mothers and their children.

Source material: blood. Every receptor here comes from a boy between 10 and 17 years old in good health.

In its sample, this clonotype was seen many times. This rearrangement joins TRBV2 to TRBJ1-2, with a tentative D call TRBD1 (6 bases). V was trimmed by 5 bases and J by 5 bases, leaving 9 bases between them. The length of the CDR3 is 12 residues. CDR1 is SNHLY and CDR2 is FYNNEI in the germline V gene. DNA for the CDR3: TGTGCCAGCAGTCAGGGGAGATATGGCTACACCTTC. Translation: CASSQGRYGYTF.

This clonotype was counted only a few times. The chain carries TRBV6-5 and TRBJ1-4; 7 bases line up with TRBD1. V trimming: 4 bases; J trimming: 0 bases; junction bases outside the gene matches: 2. Germline V lookup: CDR1 MNHEY, CDR2 SVGAGI. The CDR3 has 15 residues. Written as DNA, the CDR3 is TGTGCCAGCAGTTGGGACAGCACAACTAATGAAAAACTGTTTTTT. Translated: CASSWDSTTNEKLFF.